The 12 T cell receptor beta chains given below trace back to one sample, sequenced in a study of shared clonotypes between healthy human individuals. The method was immunoSEQ multiplex PCR; TCRdb's version includes in-frame clones alone and lacks a portion of them. The repertoire consists of about 960,000 clones, with 70% to 85% occurring once and the leading ten covering around 1.5%. Sequenced material: memory CD4+ T cells sorted from blood. Subset described: CD45RA-negative fraction. Receptors originate from a man younger than 30 in good health.

This clone was picked up many times. The genes are TRBV7-9 and TRBJ2-5, with 12 nucleotides matching TRBD2. The V and J ends lost 5 bases and 5 bases, in that order; junction bases with no gene match: 3. Germline CDR1 is SEHNR and CDR2 is FQNEAQ (reference sequence). The CDR3 totals 14 residues. CDR3 DNA sequence: TGTGCCAGCAGCAAGACTAGCGGGGGTGAGACCCAGTACTTC. Translating gives CASSKTSGGETQYF.

This clone showed up just a few times. Germline is not matched at one junction end, which may reflect a read error. This chain joins TRBV7-3 and TRBJ1-3; D is unclear. The CDR3 runs 11 residues. Germline lookup yields CDR1 SGHTA and CDR2 FQGTGA. The CDR3 loop reads CASSPQSRGHF. For the CDR3, the DNA is TGTGCCAGCAGCCCACAGAGCCGAGGGCATTTT.

In the case of this clone: Different DNA sequences within this sample yield the same CDR3. The chain carries TRBV6-1 and TRBJ1-6; D unresolved. This CDR3 has 13 amino acids. Germline V lookup: CDR1 MNHNS, CDR2 SASEGT. The V gene lost 1 base and the J gene lost 7 bases, with 5 bases spanning the gap. The CDR3 reads CASSEVGNSPLHF. The CDR3 DNA follows: TGTGCCAGCAGTGAAGTTGGGAATTCACCCCTCCACTTT.

Comments on this clone: Distinct nucleotide sequences in the sample also encode this CDR3. The V call is TRBV18, the J call TRBJ2-3; no clear D. The V end lost 6 bases, the J end lost 3 bases, and 7 bases lay between the germline ends. The CDR3 covers 12 residues. The germline V gene encodes CDR1 KGHSH and CDR2 LQKENI. The CDR3 DNA reads as TGTGCCAGCTCCCTGTTGACAGATACGCAGTATTTT. It codes for CASSLLTDTQYF.

The chain recombines TRBV5-4 with TRBJ2-1; 7 nucleotides align to TRBD2. V dropped 0 bases and J dropped 10; count of bases not matched to a gene: 7. The CDR3 is made up of 14 amino acids. Germline CDR1 is SGHNT and CDR2 is YYREEE (reference sequence). The CDR3 spells CASSLGGGPGEQFF. CDR3 nucleotides: TGTGCCAGCAGCTTGGGGGGAGGGCCGGGAGAGCAGTTCTTC.

V usage is TRBV4-3 and J usage is TRBJ2-2; 9 nucleotides match TRBD2. V lost 0 bases and J lost 0; bases outside the gene matches: 2. The germline V gene encodes CDR1 LGHNA and CDR2 YSLEER. This CDR3 comprises 17 residues. CDR3 in DNA: TGCGCCAGCAGCCAAGATCCTAGCGGGGCGAACACCGGGGAGCTGTTTTTT. Amino acids: CASSQDPSGANTGELFF.

The chain links TRBV6-5 to TRBJ1-6, with D possibly being TRBD1 (6 bases). Germline CDR1 and CDR2: MNHEY and SVGAGI. There are 13 residues in the CDR3. V lost 5 bases, J lost 7 bases, and 9 bases lay in between. Here the CDR3 DNA reads TGTGCCAGCAGTAGACAGGCGAATTCACCCCTCCACTTT. This codes for CASSRQANSPLHF.

This clone was seen a handful of times. This rearrangement joins TRBV19 to TRBJ1-1; no definite D call. Germline V gene lookup returns CDR1 LNHDA and CDR2 SQIVND (reference sequence). The CDR3 spans 16 residues. The V and J ends lost 7 bases and 1 base respectively, with 19 bases between them. Written as DNA, the CDR3 is TGTGCCAGTACCAAATCCCCGGGATCCCAGAACACTGAAGCTTTCTTT. Translation: CASTKSPGSQNTEAFF.

The chain joins TRBV7-9 to TRBJ1-4; D ambiguous. The V end was cut by 4 bases, the J end by 3 bases, with 9 bases between. The CDR3 runs to 14 residues. CDR1 is SEHNR, CDR2 FQNEAQ, per germline (reference sequence). CDR3 in DNA: TGTGCCAGCAGCTCTGGAGTGGCTAATGAAAAACTGTTTTTT. This codes for CASSSGVANEKLFF.

The V and J genes are TRBV30 and TRBJ2-1; D ambiguous. Germline V gene sequence: CDR1 GTSNPN, CDR2 SVGIG (reference sequence). The V and J ends lost 2 bases and 9 bases respectively, with 8 bases between them. The CDR3 has 11 amino acids. The CDR3 here is CAWSIQLEQFF. CDR3 DNA sequence: TGTGCCTGGAGTATTCAGCTTGAGCAGTTCTTC.

This clone was detected only once. The chain joins TRBV20-1 to TRBJ2-7; D possibly corresponds to TRBD2 (5 bases). The CDR3 spans 10 residues. CDR1 and CDR2 (germline): DFQATT, SNEGSKA (reference sequence). Trimming took 1 base from V and 7 from J, leaving 5 bases between them. CDR3 coding DNA: TGCAGTGCTAGAGGGGAGGAGCAGTACTTC. Translation gives CSARGEEQYF.

This clone showed up many times. The gene calls are TRBV10-2 and TRBJ2-7; 8 positions agree with TRBD2. Germline values: CDR1 WSHSY, CDR2 SAAADI. Trimming at V came to 0 bases and at J to 4 bases, leaving 5 bases not matched to a gene. The CDR3 has 15 amino acids. The CDR3 here is CASSESSGGGYEQYF. CDR3 sequence (DNA): TGCGCCAGCAGTGAGTCGAGCGGGGGAGGATACGAGCAGTACTTC.